What follows is one T cell receptor beta chain and its context. The sample originates from a study of PD-L1 blockade in urothelial cancer. Study-wide background: Atezolizumab, begun by patients in the mid-2010s, was given at 1,200 mg intravenously every 3 weeks. Bladder-origin urothelial cancer in males described about 90% of the 29 patients.

Specified time point: peripheral blood 6 weeks after treatment start. The diagnosis in patients was locally advanced or metastatic urothelial carcinoma. The CDR3 spans 16 residues. V was pared by 4 bases and J by 0 bases, with 13 bases between. Germline CDR1 LNHDA, CDR2 SQIVND (reference sequence). Clones were sequenced by immunoSEQ multiplex PCR, and TCRdb holds only the in-frame ones, with some missing. Of 100,000 to 150,000 clones in the sample, roughly 86% were seen once. Source: PBMCs, taken around atezolizumab (anti-PD-L1) treatment. The chain recombines TRBV19 with TRBJ2-1, with D tentatively TRBD1 (5 bases). This clonotype was obtained from a man aged 50-60 years with urothelial cancer. The chain's CDR3 is CASSTSGPSSYNEQFF. The CDR3 nucleotides read TGTGCCAGTAGTACCTCAGGGCCCTCCTCCTACAATGAGCAGTTCTTC.